One and the same sample provided the 5 T cell receptor beta chains below, sequenced in a study of T cells in Graves' hyperthyroidism and ophthalmopathy. Amplification of TCR beta CDR3 regions was performed using RNA transcripts as template. In the first-round RT-PCR of the TCR CDR3, the HTBI primer set was used. MiXCR, applied by TCRdb to the multiplex PCR reads, yields one record per CDR3 protein. Of more than 350,000 distinct CDR3 sequences listed, under 15% are singletons. The sequenced material came from blood. Receptors were obtained from a woman in her twenties or thirties with Graves' hyperthyroidism.

At least ten counts were recorded for this clonotype. The rearrangement uses TRBV18 and TRBJ2-3, with 13 bases identical to TRBD2. After removal of 0 bases from V and 5 bases from J, the junction contained 5 bases not matched to a gene. This CDR3 has 17 amino acids. CDR1 is KGHSH, CDR2 LQKENI, per germline. CDR3 amino acids: CASSPPWTSGSQDTQYF. CDR3 DNA: TGTGCCAGCTCACCACCGTGGACTAGCGGGAGCCAAGATACGCAGTATTTT.

This clonotype appeared many times. This chain links TRBV27 with TRBJ2-5, with D perhaps TRBD2 (6 bases). In germline, CDR1 is MNHEY, CDR2 SMNVEV (reference sequence). The CDR3 contains 16 residues. V gave up 3 bases and J gave up 2 bases, with 16 bases separating them. This CDR3 reads CASSLRAGLWQETQYF. CDR3 DNA: TGTGCCAGCAGTTTGCGAGCGGGCCTATGGCAAGAGACCCAGTACTTC.

There are many counts of this clonotype. This rearrangement joins TRBV20-1 to TRBJ2-7, with D possibly matching TRBD2 (6 bases). The germline CDR1 and CDR2 sequences are DFQATT and SNEGSKA (reference sequence). V was clipped by 0 bases and J by 4 bases, with 13 bases between them. This CDR3 region has 14 residues. CDR3 protein: CSARDGGGGYEQYF. CDR3 in DNA: TGCAGTGCTAGAGATGGGGGAGGCGGTTACGAGCAGTACTTC.

The chain couples TRBV12-3 or TRBV12-4 to TRBJ2-7; D perhaps matches TRBD1 (6 bases). V shed 3 bases and J shed 6 bases, with 12 bases lying between them. This CDR3 region has 13 residues. The CDR3 coding sequence is TGTGCCAGCAGTTTTAACAGGGACGGCGAGCAGTACTTC. The encoded protein is CASSFNRDGEQYF.

In this sample, this clonotype turned up many times. CDR3 residues: CSAQSSGRALDTQYF. The CDR3 bases are TGCAGTGCTCAATCTAGCGGGAGGGCCCTAGATACGCAGTATTTT. V gene TRBV20-1 combines with J gene TRBJ2-3, with 12 positions matching TRBD2. The CDR3 length is 15 residues. The germline V gene encodes CDR1 DFQATT and CDR2 SNEGSKA (reference sequence). After removal of 5 bases from V and 5 bases from J, the junction contained 8 bases not matched to a gene.